The text below deals with one T cell receptor beta chain. Its binding antigen is unknown. No much larger clone exists at a distance of one base, and base qualities are not known. Including cysteine and phenylalanine, the CDR3 has 16 amino acids. Kept here is only the CDR3 DNA, which spans 48 bases and is read in frame from base 1. Relative to germline, V is missing 4 bases and J is missing 6 bases, with 13 bases of the junction outside any gene match. The germline V gene supplies CDR1 SNHLY and CDR2 FYNNEI. The sample belongs to a study of PD-L1 blockade in urothelial cancer (dated by TCRdb to the late 2010s). About the investigation overall: Every patient began therapy in 2014 and was given atezolizumab 1,200 mg intravenously every 3 weeks. Blood samples gave median yields of around 150,000 T cells and 83,000 or so unique TCRs, along with a median clonality of approximately 0.084. Durable clinical benefit was defined as a progression-free survival longer than 6 months, and TCR features were additionally tested against progression-free survival and overall survival. Pretreatment tumor samples and matched peripheral blood, collected serially before and after atezolizumab treatment, underwent TCR sequencing. About 85% of the 29 patients were identified as males with urothelial cancer of bladder origin, and a prior smoking history was reported by 18 of 29 patients. Somatic, immune and clinical correlates of response to PD-L1 blockade with atezolizumab in urothelial cancer were the focus of an exploratory multi-omic analysis. Approximately 29 patients had pretreatment blood TCR-seq, some 25 had at least one posttreatment blood collection, and some 25 had tumor TCR-seq. Patients had an ECOG performance status of 0 or 1 and had received between 0 and 3 prior chemotherapy regimens. Durable clinical benefit was achieved by nine patients but not by the remaining 20. In the same patients, whole exome sequencing and RNA sequencing of pretreatment tumors were performed in addition to TCR sequencing. Blood samples were analyzed 3 weeks after the start of treatment (second dose) and 6 weeks after the start of treatment. The paper's findings and limits, for the study overall: Because of the small sample size (n of about 30) and the many exploratory analyses performed, the results are intended to be regarded as hypothesis-generating. Greater expansion of tumor-associated TCR clones in peripheral blood 3 weeks after the start of treatment was observed in patients with durable benefit (n of about 24, p = 0.022). A pretreatment peripheral blood TCR clonality below the median was linked to improved progression-free and overall survival.

The cohort included 29 patients with locally advanced or metastatic urothelial carcinoma who were treated at Memorial Sloan Kettering on a trial protocol. Peripheral blood mononuclear cells were collected pretreatment and during treatment, at between 1 and 8 total time points per patient. The Qiagen DNeasy Blood extraction kit was used to purify genomic DNA from total PBMCs and from tumor samples. PBMCs were collected pretreatment and during treatment and were isolated and stored as previously described. To estimate absolute template abundance from read counts, synthetic TCR analog templates were spiked into each PCR. TCRbeta CDR3 regions were amplified from genomic DNA with bias-controlled V and J gene primers using the immunoSEQ assay. Rearranged TCRbeta segments were sequenced at approximately 20X coverage. In the original analysis: Clustering was used to correct sequencing errors, and CDR3s were annotated against IMGT to assign V, D and J genes. Downstream analyses used only productive TCRbeta rearrangements, leaving out any out-of-frame or stop-codon sequences. To compute clonality, Shannon entropy was normalized by the log of the number of unique productive sequences and then subtracted from one. Fisher's exact test with Benjamini-Hochberg correction, at a threshold of adjusted p below 0.01, was used to find clones that differed between time points or between blood and tumor. As stored in TCRdb, this immuneACCESS dataset retains in-frame rearrangements with V and J assigned. A fraction of the clones does not appear; measured against another copy, unresolved V genes explain less than half of the discrepancy, and the remainder lacks a known reason. V, J and clone size were drawn from that table, and D and trimming were deduced from the DNA. The sample contains more than 80,000 clones, about four fifths of them found a single time. 9.5% of the sample belongs to the ten largest clones.

The receptor was derived from a man aged 70 or older with urothelial cancer. The specimen was PBMCs, collected around atezolizumab (anti-PD-L1) treatment. The chain was built from TRBV2 and TRBJ2-5; 8 central nucleotides agree with TRBD1. CDR3 reads: CASSGGSRTGGQTQYF. The DNA reads as follows: TGTGCCAGCAGTGGGGGTAGTAGAACAGGGGGACAGACCCAGTACTTC. The CDR3, completed at both ends by the reference TRBV2 and TRBJ2-5 genes, gives the full variable domain EPEVTQTPSHQVTQMGQEVILRCVPISNHLYFYWYRQILGQKVEFLVSFYNNEISEKSEIFDDQFSVERPDGSNFTLKIRSTKLEDSAMYFCASSGGSRTGGQTQYFGPGTRLLVL.